This is a list of T cell receptor beta chains from one sample in a study of spatial heterogeneity in lung cancer. TCRdb independently ran MiXCR on the 5' RACE reads; one entry per CDR3 protein. The repertoire includes 110,000 or so distinct CDR3 sequences, approximately 11% of them detected once, and roughly a quarter sits in the top ten. The input for sequencing was PBMCs, taken at follow-up. These receptors originate from a female donor with early-stage non-small cell lung cancer. CDR3s include the opening cysteine and the closing phenylalanine or tryptophan. D genes are given only for firm matches. Some rows mark clone size as missing; the rest say once, few, many or name a class of expanded clone.

D gene	clone size	J gene	V gene	CDR3 protein	CDR3 DNA
-	few	TRBJ1-2	TRBV20-1	CSARNPGHYGYTF	TGCAGTGCTAGAAATCCAGGGCACTATGGCTACACCTTC
-	few	TRBJ2-3	TRBV19	CASSMRGLPTDTQYF	TGTGCCAGTAGTATGCGGGGTCTTCCCACAGATACGCAGTATTTT
-	-	TRBJ1-1	TRBV20-1	CSARDQAAGNTEAFF	TGCAGTGCTAGGGACCAGGCCGCAGGGAACACTGAAGCTTTCTTT
-	-	TRBJ2-1	TRBV2	CASRKNRNEQFF	TGTGCCAGCAGGAAGAACAGGAATGAGCAGTTCTTC
TRBD1	few	TRBJ1-2	TRBV18	CASSNGTGQRGYTF	TGTGCCAGCTCAAACGGGACAGGGCAAAGGGGCTACACCTTC
TRBD1	-	TRBJ2-7	TRBV10-3	CAITDRESVQYF	TGTGCCATCACGGACAGGGAGAGTGTGCAGTACTTC
TRBD2	-	TRBJ2-1	TRBV11-2	CASSLSGSHSNEQFF	TGTGCCAGCAGCCTTAGCGGGAGCCACTCCAATGAGCAGTTCTTC
TRBD1	few	TRBJ1-6	TRBV28	CASSRTDRTSSPLHF	TGTGCCAGCAGTAGGACGGACAGGACCTCTTCACCCCTCCACTTT
TRBD2	few	TRBJ2-3	TRBV4-2	CASSHSPSGSGITDTQYF	TGTGCCAGCAGCCATTCGCCTAGCGGGAGTGGGATCACAGATACGCAGTATTTT
-	few	TRBJ2-7	TRBV25-1	CASRESGGRGEQYF	TGTGCCAGCAGGGAATCCGGAGGGCGGGGAGAGCAGTACTTC
TRBD2	few	TRBJ2-1	TRBV2	CASRRATSGTNEQFF	TGTGCCAGCAGGCGAGCGACTAGCGGGACCAATGAGCAGTTCTTC
-	-	TRBJ2-1	TRBV4-2	CASSQVAQGENEQFF	TGTGCCAGCAGCCAAGTAGCCCAAGGTGAGAATGAGCAGTTCTTC
-	few	TRBJ2-7	TRBV5-1	CASSLAVGSGEQYF	TGCGCCAGCAGCTTGGCCGTGGGCTCCGGCGAGCAGTACTTC
-	-	TRBJ1-2	TRBV6-1	CASRVDSQSRYGYTF	TGTGCCAGCAGGGTGGACAGCCAGTCCCGCTATGGCTACACCTTC
-	few	TRBJ1-2	TRBV19	CASSTQGNLASF	TGTGCCAGTAGTACCCAGGGAAACCTCGCGTCCTTC
-	-	TRBJ1-5	TRBV23-1	CASSGRQKPQHF	TGCGCCAGCAGTGGGCGTCAGAAGCCCCAGCATTTT
-	many	TRBJ2-7	TRBV20-1	CSAREDGVGTYEQYF	TGCAGTGCTAGAGAGGATGGAGTCGGAACCTACGAGCAGTACTTC
TRBD2	-	TRBJ2-5	TRBV11-2	CASSLVAGLAGRQETQYF	TGTGCCAGCAGCTTAGTAGCTGGGCTAGCGGGGAGACAAGAGACCCAGTACTTC
TRBD2	many	TRBJ2-3	TRBV29-1	CSVVPSGIDTQYF	TGCAGCGTTGTACCTAGCGGGATTGATACGCAGTATTTT
TRBD2	few	TRBJ2-1	TRBV29-1	CSVELSGAAFNEQFF	TGCAGCGTAGAGCTTAGCGGGGCGGCCTTCAATGAGCAGTTCTTC
-	many	TRBJ1-5	TRBV7-9	CASSRHIQGSNQPQHF	TGTGCCAGCAGCCGACACATTCAGGGGAGTAATCAGCCCCAGCATTTT
-	-	TRBJ1-2	TRBV6-5	CASSYSGAGNGVNGYTF	TGTGCCAGCAGTTACAGTGGGGCAGGAAACGGGGTTAATGGCTACACCTTC
-	-	TRBJ2-1	TRBV13	CASSSLGWPGGDEQFF	TGTGCCAGCAGCTCACTGGGATGGCCCGGGGGCGATGAGCAGTTCTTC
-	-	TRBJ1-1	TRBV12-3/TRBV12-4	CASSGGRVNTEAFF	TGTGCCAGCAGCGGGGGACGGGTGAACACTGAAGCTTTCTTT
-	few	TRBJ2-4	TRBV28	CASSLGDPGAKNIQYF	TGTGCCAGCAGTTTAGGAGATCCTGGGGCCAAAAACATTCAGTACTTC